This T cell receptor beta chain appears in the sequencing data of a study of Ad26.COV2.S vaccination and SARS-CoV-2 variants. Trimming left V 4 bases short and J 1 base short, with 20 bases between. The CDR3 covers 17 residues. In germline, CDR1 is SGHRS, CDR2 YFSETQ. Specified treatment: some 20 received Ad26.COV2.S at low or high dose, single or two shots; roughly five received placebo; per-sample allocation not given. Vaccine and placebo recipients were sampled on day 63 after the first injection. TCRdb's copy holds only in-frame clones and misses some; the assay was immunoSEQ multiplex PCR. The table includes 300,000 to 350,000 clones, roughly 90% detected once.

The chain is built from TRBV5-1 and TRBJ2-5; D may match TRBD1 or TRBD2 (5 bases each). The TCR originated in a person aged 18-65 years who received the Ad26.COV2.S COVID-19 vaccine or a placebo. The sample was peripheral blood, taken in a trial of Ad26.COV2.S vaccine versus placebo. The CDR3 loop reads CASSPGVWGRLQETQYF. The CDR3 nucleotides read TGCGCCAGCAGCCCTGGAGTGTGGGGACGTCTCCAAGAGACCCAGTACTTC.